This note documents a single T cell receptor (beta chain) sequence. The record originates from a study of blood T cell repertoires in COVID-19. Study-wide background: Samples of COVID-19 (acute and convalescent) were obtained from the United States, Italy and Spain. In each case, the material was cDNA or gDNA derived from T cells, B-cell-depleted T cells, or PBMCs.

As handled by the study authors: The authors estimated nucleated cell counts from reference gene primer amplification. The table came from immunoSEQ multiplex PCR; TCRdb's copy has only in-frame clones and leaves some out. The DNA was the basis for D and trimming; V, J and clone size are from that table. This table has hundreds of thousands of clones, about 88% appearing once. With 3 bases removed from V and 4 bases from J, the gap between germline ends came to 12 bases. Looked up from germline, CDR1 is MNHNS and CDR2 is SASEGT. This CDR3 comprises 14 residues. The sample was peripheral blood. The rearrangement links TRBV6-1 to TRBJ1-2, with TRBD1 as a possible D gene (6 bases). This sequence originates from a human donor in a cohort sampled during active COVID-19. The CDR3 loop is CASSDPGTRYGYTF. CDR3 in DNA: TGTGCCAGCAGTGATCCCGGGACACGCTATGGCTACACCTTC.